The sequence of this T cell receptor beta chain was determined in a study of cytomegalovirus exposure and HLA in healthy donors. Primers: 60 Vbeta forward and 13 Jbeta reverse. Using immunoSEQ multiplex PCR, the repertoire was profiled, and TCRdb retains in-frame clones only, with some absent. In all, the sample yields more than 35,000 clones. Study-wide results and limits: Segments of the TCR beta V type were, in most cases, productive about 87% or about 30% of the time in an earlier analysis.

The CDR3 is made up of 18 amino acids. The V gene lost 3 bases and the J gene lost 0 bases, with 16 bases spanning the gap. The germline CDR1 and CDR2 sequences are SGHRS and YFSETQ. With regard to this clone: Its antigen is still unknown.

Sequencing was done on a sample of PBMCs. This chain uses TRBV5-1 with TRBJ2-6; TRBD1 is a possible D gene (6 bases). The TCR originated in a man aged 25-45 years in good health and CMV-seronegative. CDR3 coding DNA: TGCGCCAGCAGCTGGGCACAGGGCCCTAGCTCTGGGGCCAACGTCCTGACTTTC. Protein sequence: CASSWAQGPSSGANVLTF.